This TCR beta chain was identified during a study of T cells in Graves' hyperthyroidism and ophthalmopathy. Background on the study: Peripheral blood specimens were obtained at initial diagnosis, prior to any treatment. General study results and limits: It was a median approximately 7.1 months before onset that the model predicted ophthalmopathy. Most thyroid clonotypes expanded above 0.001 appeared in blood too.

The TCR beta CDR3 regions underwent amplification using RNA transcripts as the source. The study used the HTBI primer set for a first-round RT-PCR of the TCR CDR3. One entry per CDR3 protein, called by TCRdb with MiXCR from the multiplex PCR reads. In the table there are 300,000 to 400,000 distinct CDR3 sequences, roughly an eighth of which are singletons. This clonotype has a count of ten or more. Its antigen is undetermined. CDR3 length: 12 residues. V was cut by 3 bases and J by 8 bases, with 11 bases left in between. Per the germline V gene, CDR1 is GTSNPN and CDR2 is SVGIG (reference sequence). The diagnoses drew upon clinical symptoms, serum thyroxine and TRAb, thyroid ultrasound and orbital computed tomography.

The rearrangement uses TRBV30 and TRBJ2-1, with D tentatively TRBD2 (6 bases). The sequencing sample was made of blood. This receptor was identified in a woman between 18 and 29 years old with Graves' hyperthyroidism. The CDR3 sequence: CAWSGSGDEQFF. CDR3 bases: TGTGCCTGGAGCGGGAGCGGTGATGAGCAGTTCTTC. The variable domain in full, completed from reference TRBV30 and TRBJ2-1, reads SQTIHQWPATLVQPVGSPLSLECTVEGTSNPNLYWYRQAAGRGLQLLFYSVGIGQISSEVPQNLSASRPQDRQFILSSKKLLLSDSGFYLCAWSGSGDEQFFGPGTRLTVL.